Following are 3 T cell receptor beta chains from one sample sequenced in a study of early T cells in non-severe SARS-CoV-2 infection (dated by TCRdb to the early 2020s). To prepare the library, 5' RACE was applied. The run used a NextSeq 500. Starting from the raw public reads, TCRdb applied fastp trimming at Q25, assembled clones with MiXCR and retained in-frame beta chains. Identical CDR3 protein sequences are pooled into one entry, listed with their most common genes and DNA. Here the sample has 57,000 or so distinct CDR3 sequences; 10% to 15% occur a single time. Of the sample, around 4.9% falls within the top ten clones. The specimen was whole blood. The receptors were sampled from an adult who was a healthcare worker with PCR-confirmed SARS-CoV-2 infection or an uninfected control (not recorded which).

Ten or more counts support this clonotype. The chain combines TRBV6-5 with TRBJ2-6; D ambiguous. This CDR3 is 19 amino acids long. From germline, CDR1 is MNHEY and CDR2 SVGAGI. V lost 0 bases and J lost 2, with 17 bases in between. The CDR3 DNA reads TGTGCCAGCAGTTACTCGAGGTCTAAGTTACTTACTGGGGCCAACGTCCTGACTTTC. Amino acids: CASSYSRSKLLTGANVLTF.

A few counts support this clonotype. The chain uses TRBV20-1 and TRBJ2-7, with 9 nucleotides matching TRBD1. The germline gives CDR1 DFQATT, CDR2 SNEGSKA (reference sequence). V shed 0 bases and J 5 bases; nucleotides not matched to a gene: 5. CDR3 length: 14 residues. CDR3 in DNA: TGCAGTGCTAGAGAGGGACAGGGTAGCGACGAGCAGTACTTC. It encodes CSAREGQGSDEQYF.

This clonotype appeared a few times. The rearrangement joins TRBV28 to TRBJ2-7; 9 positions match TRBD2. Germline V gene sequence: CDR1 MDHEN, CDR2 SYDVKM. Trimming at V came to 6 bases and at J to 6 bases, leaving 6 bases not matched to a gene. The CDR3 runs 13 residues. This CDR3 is CASRLGLAGEQYF. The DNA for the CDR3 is TGTGCCAGCAGGCTGGGACTAGCTGGCGAGCAGTACTTC.